The 11 T cell receptor beta chains presented below share a single source sample, sequenced in a study of T cell repertoires in cytomegalovirus infection (dated 2019 in TCRdb). The sequencer was an Illumina HiSeq 1500. The raw public data were reprocessed by TCRdb itself: fastp quality trimming at Q25, MiXCR clonotype calling, in-frame beta chains only. Here each entry gathers all rows of one CDR3 protein and keeps the most common genes and DNA. Here the sample has just under 500,000 distinct CDR3 sequences; 25% to 35% occur a single time. Of the sample, under 20% falls within the top ten clones. In the paper's terms, the treatment or condition label means: in vitro stimulation with specific CMV peptide epitopes to enrich CMV-specific T cells. No antigen has been assigned to these receptors. This specimen was cultured PBMCs, taken from culture after CMV antigen stimulation. The receptors were gathered from a human donor in good health (CMV status not recorded). Some clones in this sample may be carry-over from other donors' samples.

The rearrangement uses TRBV6-6 and TRBJ2-7; 10 bases are a match to TRBD2. The germline gives CDR1 MNHNY, CDR2 SVGAGI (reference sequence). Trimming cost V 7 bases and J 4 bases; bases outside gene matches: 16. The CDR3 totals 17 residues. In DNA form, the CDR3 reads TGTGCCAGCACGGAAACCGGTCTAGCGGGAGAACCTTACGAGCAGTACGTC. Its protein is CASTETGLAGEPYEQYV.

In its sample, this clonotype was seen a few times. The chain links TRBV7-8 to TRBJ2-1; D uncertain. This CDR3 is built from 16 residues. Germline V gives CDR1 SGHVS, CDR2 FQNEAQ. Trimming removed 4 bases from V and 0 bases from J, with 13 bases in between. CDR3 residues: CASSSRVVISYNEQFF. Here the CDR3 DNA reads TGTGCCAGCAGCTCCCGGGTAGTTATCTCCTACAATGAGCAGTTCTTC.

The chain has TRBV29-1 and TRBJ2-7; 8 nucleotides line up with TRBD1. CDR3 length: 15 amino acids. The ends lost 1 base at V and 2 bases at J; junction bases unmatched: 7. The V gene's germline CDR1 is SQVTM and CDR2 ANQGSEA. CDR3 protein: CSVEGPGDRTYEQYF. As DNA, the CDR3 is TGCAGCGTTGAAGGTCCCGGGGACAGGACCTACGAGCAGTACTTC.

This clonotype was counted a few times. This chain joins TRBV7-2 and TRBJ2-7, with D possibly TRBD2 on 6 matching bases. Trimming cost V 0 bases and J 2 bases, with 14 bases left between them. The CDR3 is 16 residues long. In germline, CDR1 is SGHTA, CDR2 FQGNSA. The CDR3 spells CASSLAASEKAYEQYF. The CDR3 coding sequence is TGTGCCAGCAGCTTAGCGGCTAGCGAGAAGGCCTACGAGCAGTACTTC.

This clonotype was seen a handful of times. The rearrangement joins TRBV19 to TRBJ2-1; D is unresolved. Germline assignment: CDR1 LNHDA and CDR2 SQIVND (reference sequence). The CDR3 spans 14 residues. V dropped 6 bases and J dropped 8 bases, with 17 bases sitting between them. The CDR3 region is CASRRVESWDEQFF. CDR3 DNA: TGTGCCAGTAGGCGAGTGGAGAGTTGGGATGAGCAGTTCTTC.

This clonotype was detected ten times or more. The chain couples TRBV7-2 to TRBJ2-7; perhaps TRBD2 as D (5 bases). Germline assignment: CDR1 SGHTA and CDR2 FQGNSA. V gave up 5 bases and J gave up 2 bases, with 16 bases separating them. The CDR3 contains 15 residues. The CDR3 here is CASSPDRDQTYEQYF. For the CDR3, the DNA is TGTGCCAGCAGCCCCGACCGGGATCAGACCTACGAGCAGTACTTC.

The J gene is TRBJ1-1, the V gene TRBV10-3; tentative D call: TRBD1 (5 bases). This CDR3 spans 12 amino acids. Germline CDR1 reads ENHRY; CDR2 reads SYGVKD. Trimming left V 7 bases short and J 4 bases short, with 10 bases between. CDR3 bases: TGTGCCATCACCGGGGGAAGCACTGAAGCTTTCTTT. It yields the protein CAITGGSTEAFF.

This clonotype was counted a few times. At one end, the junction sequence differs from germline, possibly due to a read error. V usage is TRBV5-3 and J usage is TRBJ2-3; TRBD2 might be the D (7 bases). TRBV5-3 is an ORF; its function is uncertain. CDR3 length: 16 residues. The CDR3 sequence is CASSLVGRGITDTQYF. The CDR3 DNA is TGTGCCAGCAGCTTGGTGGGGAGGGGGATCACAGATACGCAGTATTTT.

The chain recombines TRBV12-3 or TRBV12-4 with TRBJ2-1; maybe TRBD1 (5 bases). This CDR3 is built from 16 residues. The germline V and J ends were trimmed by 1 base and 12 bases, with 22 bases remaining between them. Here the CDR3 DNA reads TGTGCCAGCAGTTTAGATCCCGACAGACGGAGATTATCGCAGTTCTTC. Protein product: CASSLDPDRRRLSQFF.

The chain uses TRBV7-8 and TRBJ2-3; D may correspond to TRBD1 or TRBD2 (6 bases each). Between the trimmed V and J ends, which lost 4 bases and 4 bases, there was a span of 12 bases. The CDR3 has 14 amino acids. CDR1 and CDR2 from the germline V gene are SGHVS and FQNEAQ. CDR3 DNA: TGTGCCAGCAGCTCTACTAGGGGGGCAGATACGCAGTATTTT. This gives the protein CASSSTRGADTQYF.

This clonotype was recorded at least ten times. For the CDR3, the DNA is TGTGCCAGCAGAAGGACAGGGTGGGATCAGCCCCAGCATTTT. Its protein is CASRRTGWDQPQHF. This rearrangement joins TRBV7-2 to TRBJ1-5; 8 positions match TRBD1. Per the germline V gene, CDR1 is SGHTA and CDR2 is FQGNSA. Trimming took 6 bases from V and 5 from J; bases not matched to a gene: 6. The CDR3 runs 14 residues.